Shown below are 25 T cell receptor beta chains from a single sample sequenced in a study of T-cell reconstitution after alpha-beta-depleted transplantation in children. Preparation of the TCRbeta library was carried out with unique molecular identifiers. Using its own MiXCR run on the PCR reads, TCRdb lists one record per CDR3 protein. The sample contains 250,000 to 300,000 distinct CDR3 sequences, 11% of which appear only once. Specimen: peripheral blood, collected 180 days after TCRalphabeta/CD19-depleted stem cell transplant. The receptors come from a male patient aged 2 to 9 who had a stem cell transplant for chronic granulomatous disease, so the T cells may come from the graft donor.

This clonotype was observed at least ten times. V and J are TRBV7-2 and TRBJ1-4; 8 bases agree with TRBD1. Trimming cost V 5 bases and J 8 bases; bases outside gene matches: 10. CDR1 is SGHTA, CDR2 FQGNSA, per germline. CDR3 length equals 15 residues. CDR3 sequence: CASSAQTGVGEKLFF. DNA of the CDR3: TGTGCCAGCAGCGCCCAGACAGGGGTCGGGGAAAAACTGTTTTTT.

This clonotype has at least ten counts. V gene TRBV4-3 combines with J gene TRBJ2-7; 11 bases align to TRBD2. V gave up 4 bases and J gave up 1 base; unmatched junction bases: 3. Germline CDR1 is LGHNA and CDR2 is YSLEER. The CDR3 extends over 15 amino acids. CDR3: CASSLTSGSSYEQYF. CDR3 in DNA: TGCGCCAGCAGCCTAACTAGCGGGAGTTCCTACGAGCAGTACTTC.

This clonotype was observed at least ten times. The CDR3 loop is CASSPRDRANVLTF. CDR3 bases: TGCGCCAGCAGCCCGAGGGATAGGGCCAACGTCCTGACTTTC. The rearrangement joins TRBV4-3 to TRBJ2-6; maybe TRBD2 (5 bases). V gave up 4 bases and J gave up 5 bases, with 9 bases separating them. From germline, CDR1 is LGHNA and CDR2 YSLEER. The CDR3 has 14 amino acids.

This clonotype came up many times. The CDR3 DNA follows: TGTGCCACCAGTTGGTCCGGAGGGGAGGAGACCCAGTACTTC. This sequence encodes CATSWSGGEETQYF. The chain recombines TRBV15 with TRBJ2-5; TRBD2 might be the D (6 bases). The CDR3 loop spans 14 amino acids. Germline V gene data show CDR1 as LNHNV and CDR2 as YYDKDF (reference sequence). With 6 bases removed from V and 5 bases from J, the gap between germline ends came to 16 bases.

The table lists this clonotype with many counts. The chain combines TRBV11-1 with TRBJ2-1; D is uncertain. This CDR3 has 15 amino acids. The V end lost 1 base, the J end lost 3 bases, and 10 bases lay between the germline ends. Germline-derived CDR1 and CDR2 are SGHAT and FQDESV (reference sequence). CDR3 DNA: TGTGCCAGCAGCTTAGAGGGCAATAACTACAATGAGCAGTTCTTC. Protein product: CASSLEGNNYNEQFF.

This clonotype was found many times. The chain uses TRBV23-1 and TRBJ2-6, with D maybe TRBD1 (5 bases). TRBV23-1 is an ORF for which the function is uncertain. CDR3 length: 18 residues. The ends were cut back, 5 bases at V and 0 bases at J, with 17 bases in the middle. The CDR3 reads CASSSRTRTYSGANVLTF. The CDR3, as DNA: TGCGCCAGCAGTTCCCGGACACGGACCTACTCTGGGGCCAACGTCCTGACTTTC.

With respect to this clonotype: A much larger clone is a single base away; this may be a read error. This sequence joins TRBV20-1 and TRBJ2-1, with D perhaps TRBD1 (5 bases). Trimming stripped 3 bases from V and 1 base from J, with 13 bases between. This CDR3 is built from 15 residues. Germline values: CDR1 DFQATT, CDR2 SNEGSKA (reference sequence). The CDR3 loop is CSASLRQISYNEQFF. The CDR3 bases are TGCAGTGCTAGTTTACGACAGATTTCCTACAATGAGCAGTTCTTC.

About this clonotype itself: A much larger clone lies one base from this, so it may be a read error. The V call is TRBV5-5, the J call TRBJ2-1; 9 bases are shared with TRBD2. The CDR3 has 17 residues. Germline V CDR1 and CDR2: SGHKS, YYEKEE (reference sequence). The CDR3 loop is CASSLHLPGLAGNEQSF. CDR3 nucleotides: TGTGCCAGCAGCTTGCACCTGCCGGGACTAGCCGGCAATGAGCAGTCCTTC.

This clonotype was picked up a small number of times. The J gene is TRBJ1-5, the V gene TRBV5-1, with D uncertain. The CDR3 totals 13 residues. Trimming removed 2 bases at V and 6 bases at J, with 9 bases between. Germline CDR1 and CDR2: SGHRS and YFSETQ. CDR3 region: CASSFRSGQPQHF. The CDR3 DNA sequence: TGCGCCAGCAGCTTCCGTAGCGGTCAGCCCCAGCATTTT.

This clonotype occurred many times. The CDR3 reads CSVEGPGLNTGELFF. DNA of the CDR3: TGCAGCGTTGAAGGGCCAGGGCTGAACACCGGGGAGCTGTTTTTT. The J gene is TRBJ2-2, the V gene TRBV29-1, with D maybe TRBD1 (5 bases). The V gene's germline CDR1 is SQVTM and CDR2 ANQGSEA. This CDR3 is built from 15 residues. The V end lost 1 base, the J end lost 1 base, and 10 bases lay between the germline ends.

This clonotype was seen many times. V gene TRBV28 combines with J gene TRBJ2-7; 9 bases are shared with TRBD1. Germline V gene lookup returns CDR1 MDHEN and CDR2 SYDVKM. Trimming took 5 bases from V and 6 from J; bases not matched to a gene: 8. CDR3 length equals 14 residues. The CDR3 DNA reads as TGTGCCAGCAGTATCTCGGGACAGGGCTCCGAGCAGTACTTC. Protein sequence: CASSISGQGSEQYF.

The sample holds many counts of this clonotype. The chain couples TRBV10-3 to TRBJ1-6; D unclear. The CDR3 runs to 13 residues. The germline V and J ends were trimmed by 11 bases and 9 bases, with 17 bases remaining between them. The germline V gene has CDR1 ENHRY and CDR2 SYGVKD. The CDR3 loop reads CAVQELVTSPLHF. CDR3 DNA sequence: TGTGCCGTCCAGGAGCTAGTTACTTCACCCCTCCACTTT.

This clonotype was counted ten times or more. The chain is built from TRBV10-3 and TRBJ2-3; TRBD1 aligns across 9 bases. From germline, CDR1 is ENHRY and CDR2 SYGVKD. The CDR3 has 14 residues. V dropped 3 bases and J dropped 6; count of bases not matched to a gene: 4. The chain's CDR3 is CAISDADRGDTQYF. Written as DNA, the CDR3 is TGTGCCATCAGTGATGCAGACAGGGGGGATACGCAGTATTTT.

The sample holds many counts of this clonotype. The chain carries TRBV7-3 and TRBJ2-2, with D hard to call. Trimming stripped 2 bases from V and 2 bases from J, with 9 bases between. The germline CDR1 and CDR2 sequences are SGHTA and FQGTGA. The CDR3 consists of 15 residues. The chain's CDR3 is CASSLGTFNTGELFF. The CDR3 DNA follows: TGTGCCAGCAGCTTAGGCACCTTTAACACCGGGGAGCTGTTTTTT.

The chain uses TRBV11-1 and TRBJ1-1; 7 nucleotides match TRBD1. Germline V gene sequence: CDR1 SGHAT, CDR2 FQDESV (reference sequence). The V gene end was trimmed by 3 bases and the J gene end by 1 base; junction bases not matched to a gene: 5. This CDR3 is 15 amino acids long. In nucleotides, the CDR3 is TGTGCCAGCAGCTTTGGGACAGCCTGGAACACTGAAGCTTTCTTT. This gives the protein CASSFGTAWNTEAFF.

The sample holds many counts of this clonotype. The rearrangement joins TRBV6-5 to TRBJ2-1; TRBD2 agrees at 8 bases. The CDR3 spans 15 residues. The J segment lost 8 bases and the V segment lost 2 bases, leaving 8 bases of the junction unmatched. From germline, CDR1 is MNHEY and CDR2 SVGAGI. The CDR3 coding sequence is TGTGCCAGCAGTTACGGATGGAGCGGGAGCTATGAGCAGTTCTTC. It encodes CASSYGWSGSYEQFF.

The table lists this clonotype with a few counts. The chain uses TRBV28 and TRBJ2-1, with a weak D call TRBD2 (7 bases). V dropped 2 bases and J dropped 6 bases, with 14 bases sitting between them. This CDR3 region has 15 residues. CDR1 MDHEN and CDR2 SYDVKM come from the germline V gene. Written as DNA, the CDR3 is TGTGCCAGCAGTTTAAGGGGGGGAGCAGGCAATGAGCAGTTCTTC. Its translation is CASSLRGGAGNEQFF. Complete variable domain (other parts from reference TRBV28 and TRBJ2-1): DVKVTQSSRYLVKRTGEKVFLECVQDMDHENMFWYRQDPGLGLRLIYFSYDVKMKEKGDIPEGYSVSREKKERFSLILESASTNQTSMYLCASSLRGGAGNEQFFGPGTRLTVL.

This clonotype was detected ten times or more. The CDR3 coding sequence is TGCAGTGCTAGAGATTTGGGTGGTGCAGGGATGTACGAGCAGTACTTC. This sequence encodes CSARDLGGAGMYEQYF. The chain is built from TRBV20-1 and TRBJ2-7, with D tentatively TRBD1 (5 bases). Germline V lookup: CDR1 DFQATT, CDR2 SNEGSKA (reference sequence). Trimming removed 0 bases from V and 4 bases from J, with 19 bases in between. CDR3 size: 16 residues.

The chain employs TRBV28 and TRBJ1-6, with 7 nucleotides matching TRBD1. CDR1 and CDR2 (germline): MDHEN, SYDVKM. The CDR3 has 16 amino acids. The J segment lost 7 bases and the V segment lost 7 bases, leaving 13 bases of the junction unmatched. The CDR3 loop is CASIPTGAAQNSPLHF. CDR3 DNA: TGTGCCAGCATTCCTACAGGGGCCGCTCAAAATTCACCCCTCCACTTT. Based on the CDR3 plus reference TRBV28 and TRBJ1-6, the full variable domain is DVKVTQSSRYLVKRTGEKVFLECVQDMDHENMFWYRQDPGLGLRLIYFSYDVKMKEKGDIPEGYSVSREKKERFSLILESASTNQTSMYLCASIPTGAAQNSPLHFGNGTRLTVT.

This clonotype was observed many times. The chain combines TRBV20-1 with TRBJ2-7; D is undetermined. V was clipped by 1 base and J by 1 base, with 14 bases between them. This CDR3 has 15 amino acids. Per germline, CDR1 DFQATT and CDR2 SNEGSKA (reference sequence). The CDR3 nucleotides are TGCAGTGCTAGAGTCGGCCAAATAGGGTCCTACGAGCAGTACTTC. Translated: CSARVGQIGSYEQYF.

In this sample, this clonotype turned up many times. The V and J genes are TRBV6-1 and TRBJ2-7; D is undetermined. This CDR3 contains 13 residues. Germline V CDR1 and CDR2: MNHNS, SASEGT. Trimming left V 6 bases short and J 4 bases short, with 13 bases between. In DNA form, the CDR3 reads TGTGCCAGCAGCGGAGAGTCGGGTTACGAGCAGTACTTC. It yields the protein CASSGESGYEQYF.

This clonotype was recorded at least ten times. CDR3 loop: CASSFNPGMNQPQHF. The DNA for the CDR3 is TGTGCCAGCAGCTTTAATCCAGGAATGAATCAGCCCCAGCATTTT. The genes are TRBV7-8 and TRBJ1-5; D uncertain. In germline, CDR1 is SGHVS, CDR2 FQNEAQ. The CDR3 length is 15 residues. Trimming stripped 3 bases from V and 4 bases from J, with 13 bases between.

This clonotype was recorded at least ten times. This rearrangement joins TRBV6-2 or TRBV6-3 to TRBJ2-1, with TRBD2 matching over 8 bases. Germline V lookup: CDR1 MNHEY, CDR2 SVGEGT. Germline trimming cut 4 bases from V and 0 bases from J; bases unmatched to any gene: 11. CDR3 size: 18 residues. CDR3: CASSSPLSGSGSYNEQFF. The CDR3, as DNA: TGTGCCAGCAGTTCCCCGTTAAGCGGGAGCGGCTCCTACAATGAGCAGTTCTTC.

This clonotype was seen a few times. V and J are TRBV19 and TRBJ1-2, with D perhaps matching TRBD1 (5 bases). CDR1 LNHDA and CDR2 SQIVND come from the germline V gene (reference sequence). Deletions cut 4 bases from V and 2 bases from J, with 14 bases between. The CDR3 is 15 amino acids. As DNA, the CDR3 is TGTGCCAGTAGTAACAGCTTCCAGGGAAACTATGGCTACACCTTC. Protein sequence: CASSNSFQGNYGYTF.

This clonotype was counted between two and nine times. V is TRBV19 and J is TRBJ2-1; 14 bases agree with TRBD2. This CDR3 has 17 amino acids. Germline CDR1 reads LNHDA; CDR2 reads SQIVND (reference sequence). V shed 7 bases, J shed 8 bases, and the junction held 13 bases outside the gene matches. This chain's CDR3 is CASNRPGTSGRVDEQFF. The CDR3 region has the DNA TGTGCCAGTAACCGACCGGGGACTAGCGGGAGAGTCGATGAGCAGTTCTTC.